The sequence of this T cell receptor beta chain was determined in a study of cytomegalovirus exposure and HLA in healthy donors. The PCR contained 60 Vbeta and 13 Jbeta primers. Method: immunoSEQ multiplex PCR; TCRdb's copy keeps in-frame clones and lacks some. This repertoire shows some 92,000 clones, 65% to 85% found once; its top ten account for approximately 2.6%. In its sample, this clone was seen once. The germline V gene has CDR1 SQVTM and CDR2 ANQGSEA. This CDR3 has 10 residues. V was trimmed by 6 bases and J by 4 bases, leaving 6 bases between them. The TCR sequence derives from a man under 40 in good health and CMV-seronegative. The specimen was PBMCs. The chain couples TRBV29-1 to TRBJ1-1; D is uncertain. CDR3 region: CSVLSTEAFF. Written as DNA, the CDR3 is TGCAGCGTCCTAAGCACTGAAGCTTTCTTT.